This T cell receptor beta chain derives from a study of shared clonotypes between healthy human individuals (dated by TCRdb to the early 2020s). Looking at the study overall: A couple of women and a few men aged 18 to 49 years were included in the cohort. Leukapheresis yielded between about 0.85 and 9.5 billion PBMCs per donor. The study deeply sequenced blood TCR repertoires of five healthy adults to estimate repertoire size and the extent of clonotype sharing between individuals. Per donor, three plates each were used for CD4 naive and CD4 memory, two for CD8 naive, and one for CD8 memory. Libraries were prepared and TCR repertoires were sequenced by different laboratories using diverse techniques, in order to increase sequencing depth and limit assay-specific biases.

V trim: 2 bases; J trim: 7 bases; unmatched bases: 9. Inclusive of the bounding cysteine and phenylalanine, the CDR3 is 17 residues long. Only CDR3 DNA is held: 51 bases, read in frame from base 1. CDR1 is given as SGHNT and CDR2 as YYREEE, both from the germline V gene (reference sequence). The donors were healthy, HIV-negative adults with no recently reported acute infections or vaccinations. Only Caucasian adults living in Nashville, Tennessee, USA were represented among the donors. CD4+ T cells were enriched by magnetic negative selection; naive cells were then positively selected on CD45RA, and the negative fraction formed the memory subset. Blood was obtained by leukapheresis, after which PBMCs were separated by Ficoll-Histopaque density gradient centrifugation and cryopreserved in liquid nitrogen vapor phase. Analytical flow cytometry was used to check the purity and quantity of each magnetically sorted T cell population. Each sorted fraction had its genomic DNA isolated and then quantified by UV absorbance on a Nanodrop 2000c.

On this clone: It has no known antigen specificity. There are no base qualities to consult, and no much larger clone falls within one base.

General findings and caveats noted by the study authors: Sampling was limited to blood, and TCR repertoires in tissue likely differ from TCR repertoires in blood. Larger estimated clonotype richness was generally found for naive subsets than for memory subsets. The small number of donors limited the genetic and exposure-history diversity represented. When a handful of donors were compared, the shared fraction of clonotypes was roughly 4.8% for naive CD4, around 4% for naive CD8, about 2.4% for memory CD4, and 0.4% for memory CD8. Compared with non-shared clonotypes, clonotypes shared by all four sorted-subset donors had higher generation probabilities. Incomplete sequencing was indicated by rarefaction of sorted-subset datasets, despite the large sequencing depth. Based on pairwise subsampling, the degree of clonotype sharing among donors was expected to be affected by sequencing depth.

TCR CDR3 regions were amplified from genomic DNA by multiplex PCR using the deep immunoSEQ assay. For each cell subset, the extracted genomic DNA was distributed evenly across all wells of several immunoSEQ 96-well plates, and each plate served as one replicate. For sorted subsets, each replicate PCR was loaded with 200 to 250 ng genomic DNA, equivalent to about 33,000 T cell genomes. The purified libraries were quantified using a Qubit 3.0 fluorometer, sized with a Bioanalyzer 2100, and then quantified again using the KAPA Library Quantification kit. A separate single-read 150-cycle Illumina NextSeq 550 flow cell was used to sequence each immunoSEQ 96-well plate. The authors processed their data as follows. Because the immunoSEQ output included only junctional sequences and no quality scores, the filtering could not be the same as the filtering used for full-length reads. To assign V/J genes and CDR3, sequences were annotated using PyIR, a Python wrapper for IgBLAST v1.9, with IMGT germline references. Reads with weak V/J assignments (E-value above 1e-6), missing CDR3, stop codons, out-of-frame junctions, or ambiguous translated residues were removed. V3J clonotypes were defined as sequences sharing an identical inferred V gene, J gene, and CDR3 amino acid sequence. Percentage overlap between repertoires was computed as shared unique clonotypes divided by the size of the smaller repertoire. Richness of each repertoire was evaluated using RTK rarefaction, the Chao1 estimator, and Recon v2.1 estimates of unobserved clonotypes. Generation probabilities were computed with OLGA for all TCRbeta clonotypes obtained by the gDNA method from several donors. The table was pulled from immuneACCESS by TCRdb, which kept in-frame rearrangements only. Such tables lose some clones; where checked, under half of the loss comes from unresolved V genes, and the rest has no known cause. V and J calls and clone size come straight from that table; D and trimming were deduced from the DNA. In this sample the table shows around 2.1 million clones, approximately 96% of which occur a single time. The ten largest clonotypes hold about 0.13% of the sample.

The sequence was collected from a man in his late teens or twenties in good health. This chain joins TRBV5-4 to TRBJ2-1, with 13 central nucleotides matching TRBD2. Sequencing used naive CD4+ T cells sorted from blood. What this sample's cell subset or site label stands for: CD45RA+ positively selected. The CDR3 loop reads CASSLLIGTSGINEQFF. The DNA reads TGTGCCAGCAGCTTACTGATCGGGACTAGCGGGATAAATGAGCAGTTCTTC.